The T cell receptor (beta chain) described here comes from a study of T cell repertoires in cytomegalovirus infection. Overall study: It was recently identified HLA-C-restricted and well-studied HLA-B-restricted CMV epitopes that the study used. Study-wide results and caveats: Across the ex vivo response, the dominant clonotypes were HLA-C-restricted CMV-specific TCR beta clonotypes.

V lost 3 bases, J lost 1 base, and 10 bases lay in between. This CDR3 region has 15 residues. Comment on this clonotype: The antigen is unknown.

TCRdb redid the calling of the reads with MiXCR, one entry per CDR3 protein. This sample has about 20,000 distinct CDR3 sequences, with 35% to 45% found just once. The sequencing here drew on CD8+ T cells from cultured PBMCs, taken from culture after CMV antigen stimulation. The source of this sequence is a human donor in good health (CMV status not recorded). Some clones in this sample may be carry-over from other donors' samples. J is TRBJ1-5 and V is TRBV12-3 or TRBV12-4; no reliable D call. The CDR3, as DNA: TGTGCCAGCAGTTTTTCCCCCAGGAGCAATCAGCCCCAGCATTTT. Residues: CASSFSPRSNQPQHF.